One sample yielded the 19 T cell receptor beta chains listed below, sequenced in a study of spatial heterogeneity in lung cancer. Time point here: sample taken at primary tumor resection. Unsorted samples of tumor, nontumor lung or frozen PBMC had their whole RNA sequenced. In TCRdb, the 5' RACE reads were re-called with MiXCR into one record per CDR3 protein. This table holds several thousand distinct CDR3 sequences, approximately 24% found once. The specimen was PBMCs, collected at surgery. These receptors originate from a female donor with early-stage non-small cell lung cancer.

With respect to this clonotype: Within a library made for alpha chains, this beta chain is off target, and its count is uninformative. The chain combines TRBV28 with TRBJ2-5, with TRBD2 as a possible D gene (5 bases). The V gene lost 2 bases and the J gene lost 6 bases, with 10 bases spanning the gap. The length of the CDR3 is 13 residues. Germline CDR1 reads MDHEN; CDR2 reads SYDVKM. The CDR3 loop is CASSLLRAQTQYF. The CDR3 DNA reads as TGTGCCAGCAGTTTACTGCGGGCTCAGACCCAGTACTTC. The full variable domain, in which reference TRBV28 and TRBJ2-5 provide the parts outside the CDR3, is DVKVTQSSRYLVKRTGEKVFLECVQDMDHENMFWYRQDPGLGLRLIYFSYDVKMKEKGDIPEGYSVSREKKERFSLILESASTNQTSMYLCASSLLRAQTQYFGPGTRLLVL.

For this clonotype: This is likely a read error, given that the CDR3 carries no conserved phenylalanine or tryptophan at its end. This beta chain is an unintended read in a library built for alpha chains; its size means little. V and J are TRBV7-3 and TRBJ2-7; D remains ambiguous. Looked up from germline, CDR1 is SGHTA and CDR2 is FQGTGA. CDR3 size: 14 residues. V lost 2 bases and J 7 bases, leaving 15 bases between the germline ends. This CDR3 is CASSLLSWMGEQYL. The CDR3 DNA follows: TGTGCCAGCAGCTTATTAAGCTGGATGGGGGAGCAGTACCTC.

Remarks on this clonotype: In a library made to pick up alpha chains, this beta chain is a stray read with a size that means little. The chain combines TRBV28 with TRBJ1-2, with D uncertain. This CDR3 spans 13 amino acids. The germline CDR1 and CDR2 sequences are MDHEN and SYDVKM. The V end lost 2 bases, the J end lost 5 bases, and 9 bases lay between the germline ends. The CDR3 nucleotides are TGTGCCAGCAGTTTACCGGGATTTTATGGCTACACCTTC. This translates into CASSLPGFYGYTF.

This clonotype has more than one count but fewer than ten. For a library built for alpha chains, this beta chain is a stray read; little rests on its size. The chain uses TRBV18 and TRBJ2-3; D uncertain. Germline assignment: CDR1 KGHSH and CDR2 LQKENI. This CDR3 spans 11 amino acids. The germline V and J ends were trimmed by 8 bases and 2 bases, with 5 bases remaining between them. DNA for the CDR3: TGTGCCAGCCGGACCACAGATACGCAGTATTTT. Translating gives CASRTTDTQYF.

For this clonotype: This beta chain is a stray read from a library made for alpha chains; its abundance is not meaningful. V usage is TRBV7-9 and J usage is TRBJ2-5; a possible D gene is TRBD1 (5 bases). V was cut by 6 bases and J by 1 base, with 15 bases left in between. The CDR3 has 15 amino acids. The germline V gene encodes CDR1 SEHNR and CDR2 FQNEAQ (reference sequence). This chain's CDR3 is CASSPTKGIQETQYF. DNA for the CDR3: TGTGCCAGCAGTCCGACAAAGGGGATCCAAGAGACCCAGTACTTC.

Turning to this clonotype: This sequence may be a read error, since a much larger clone differs from it by one base. Since the library was made to target alpha chains, this beta chain is a stray read and its abundance is not meaningful. The V and J genes are TRBV7-3 and TRBJ2-1; D is perhaps TRBD2 (6 bases). The germline V gene encodes CDR1 SGHTA and CDR2 FQGTGA. The CDR3 length is 16 residues. V was shortened by 1 base and J by 7 bases, with 17 bases between the two germline ends. The CDR3: CASSLIGRILANEQFF. In DNA, the CDR3 is TGTGCCAGCAGCTTAATAGGGAGGATCCTCGCTAATGAGCAGTTCTTC.

Worth noting for this clonotype: Since the library was made to target alpha chains, this beta chain is a stray read and its abundance is not meaningful. This chain joins TRBV28 and TRBJ2-5, with D unresolved. Germline CDR1 is MDHEN and CDR2 is SYDVKM. There are 14 residues in the CDR3. Trimming removed 3 bases at V and 7 bases at J, with 15 bases between. CDR3 loop: CASSFGSTLRTQYF. The DNA of the CDR3 is TGTGCCAGCAGTTTTGGTAGTACCCTACGGACCCAGTACTTC.

Regarding this clonotype: Since it is a stray read in a library aimed at alpha chains, this beta chain has a size that is not meaningful. The CDR3 DNA is TGTGCCAGTATTAGTAGCGGGGGACGCACCGGGGAGCTGTTTTTT. Translation: CASISSGGRTGELFF. This chain links TRBV19 with TRBJ2-2; TRBD2 aligns across 9 bases. The CDR3 totals 15 residues. The germline V gene encodes CDR1 LNHDA and CDR2 SQIVND (reference sequence). V trimming: 7 bases; J trimming: 4 bases; junction bases outside the gene matches: 7.

This clonotype was observed a handful of times. This beta chain is a stray sequence in a library constructed for alpha chains; its clone size is not meaningful. The V gene is TRBV19, the J gene TRBJ2-7; possibly TRBD2 for D (6 bases). The CDR3 loop spans 15 amino acids. The germline CDR1 and CDR2 sequences are LNHDA and SQIVND (reference sequence). The V end lost 6 bases, the J end lost 3 bases, and 18 bases lay between the germline ends. The CDR3 DNA reads TGTGCCAGTAGAACCCGGGGCGGGACCAGCTACGAGCAGTACTTC. Amino acids: CASRTRGGTSYEQYF.

This clonotype was seen more than once but under ten times. This beta chain was picked up by a library intended for alpha chains and is off target, so its count carries little meaning. V is TRBV7-2 and J is TRBJ2-5, with 7 bases lining up with TRBD1. Losses at the gene ends were 6 bases for V and 1 base for J; bases not matched to a gene: 5. This CDR3 spans 14 amino acids. CDR1 SGHTA and CDR2 FQGNSA come from the germline V gene. In nucleotides, the CDR3 is TGTGCCAGCAGACGTGACAGGGTCCAAGAGACCCAGTACTTC. Amino acid sequence: CASRRDRVQETQYF.

This clonotype counts as medium-sized. This beta chain represents an off-target read in a library built for alpha chains; its size is of limited meaning. The rearrangement links TRBV29-1 to TRBJ2-2; D remains ambiguous. This CDR3 spans 13 amino acids. V dropped 3 bases and J dropped 1 base, with 6 bases sitting between them. The V gene's germline CDR1 is SQVTM and CDR2 ANQGSEA. The CDR3: CSVDAGNTGELFF. For the CDR3, the DNA is TGCAGCGTTGACGCCGGGAACACCGGGGAGCTGTTTTTT.

A word on this clonotype: Because the library targeted alpha chains, this beta chain is an off-target read whose size means little. The chain joins TRBV12-3 or TRBV12-4 to TRBJ2-3; no clear D. V was cut by 3 bases and J by 2 bases, with 9 bases left in between. CDR3 size: 14 residues. This CDR3 reads CASSFGVVTDTQYF. The CDR3, as DNA: TGTGCCAGCAGTTTTGGGGTGGTCACAGATACGCAGTATTTT.

Only a few counts were recorded for this clonotype. This beta chain is an unintended read in a library built for alpha chains; its size means little. The V gene is TRBV7-2, the J gene TRBJ2-3; D call uncertain. V was cut by 1 base and J by 6 bases, with 14 bases left in between. Germline V gives CDR1 SGHTA, CDR2 FQGNSA. The CDR3 has 15 residues. As DNA, the CDR3 is TGTGCCAGCAGCTTAGTGCGCAGCACCCGTGATACGCAGTATTTT. Amino acid sequence: CASSLVRSTRDTQYF.

By share, this clonotype counts as medium-sized. This beta chain was picked up by a library intended for alpha chains and is off target, so its count carries little meaning. This CDR3 reads CASSVAPGGMYEQYF. CDR3 DNA sequence: TGTGCCAGCAGCGTAGCTCCAGGGGGCATGTACGAGCAGTACTTC. The chain recombines TRBV9 with TRBJ2-7, with TRBD1 matching over 8 bases. Looked up from germline, CDR1 is SGDLS and CDR2 is YYNGEE. CDR3 size: 15 residues. The V and J ends lost 0 bases and 4 bases, in that order; junction bases with no gene match: 6. The full variable domain, rest sourced from reference TRBV9 and TRBJ2-7, is DSGVTQTPKHLITATGQRVTLRCSPRSGDLSVYWYQQSLDQGLQFLIQYYNGEERAKGNILERFSAQQFPDLHSELNLSSLELGDSALYFCASSVAPGGMYEQYFGPGTRLTVT.

This clonotype showed up just a few times. This beta chain turned up in a library designed for alpha chains; as an off-target read, its abundance says little. J is TRBJ2-3 and V is TRBV10-3, with no clear D. V shed 10 bases and J shed 5 bases, with 16 bases lying between them. This CDR3 is 13 amino acids long. Germline CDR1 and CDR2: ENHRY and SYGVKD. The CDR3 spells CATQGQARDTQYF. The CDR3 DNA sequence: TGTGCCACTCAAGGGCAGGCTAGAGATACGCAGTATTTT.

Regarding this clonotype: Because the library targeted alpha chains, this beta chain is an off-target read whose size means little. This chain links TRBV7-8 with TRBJ2-3; 15 nucleotides line up with TRBD2. Per the germline V gene, CDR1 is SGHVS and CDR2 is FQNEAQ. This CDR3 comprises 17 residues. Trimming removed 5 bases from V and 9 bases from J; junction bases left unmatched: 12. This chain's CDR3 is CASSPRTSGRASGTQYF. The DNA of the CDR3 is TGTGCCAGCAGCCCCCGGACTAGCGGGAGGGCTTCGGGCACGCAGTATTTT. The full variable domain, completed using reference TRBV7-8 and TRBJ2-3, is GAGVSQSPRYKVAKRGQDVALRCDPISGHVSLFWYQQALGQGPEFLTYFQNEAQLDKSGLPSDRFFAERPEGSVSTLKIQRTQQEDSAVYLCASSPRTSGRASGTQYFGPGTRLTVL.

On this clonotype itself: This beta chain is an off-target read within a library intended for alpha chains, so its frequency means little. V gene TRBV9 combines with J gene TRBJ1-1; D gene unclear. In germline, CDR1 is SGDLS, CDR2 YYNGEE. The CDR3 spans 13 residues. V was trimmed by 3 bases and J by 3 bases, leaving 9 bases between them. CDR3 amino acids: CASSADLYTEAFF. Written as DNA, the CDR3 is TGTGCCAGCAGCGCTGATTTGTACACTGAAGCTTTCTTT.

By its share, this clonotype is medium-sized (0.01 to 0.1%). This beta chain is a stray sequence in a library constructed for alpha chains; its clone size is not meaningful. The chain has TRBV6-2 or TRBV6-3 and TRBJ2-7, with 11 nucleotides matching TRBD1. There are 16 residues in the CDR3. V was clipped by 8 bases and J by 3 bases; unmatched bases: 12. CDR1 and CDR2 from the germline V gene are MNHEY and SVGEGT. The CDR3 DNA is TGTGCCAGCGCGGTTGGTCCTGGGACAGGGGGCTACGAGCAGTACTTC. It translates to CASAVGPGTGGYEQYF.

Regarding this clonotype: This beta chain is an off-target read within a library intended for alpha chains, so its frequency means little. V and J are TRBV3-1 and TRBJ2-7, with TRBD2 matching 7 bases. The CDR3 sequence is 14 residues long. Germline-derived CDR1 and CDR2 are LGHDT and YNNKEL (reference sequence). The trim removed 1 base at V and 7 bases at J, leaving 7 bases unmatched. The CDR3 loop is CASSQAGRSGEQYF. The DNA for the CDR3 is TGTGCCAGCAGCCAAGCCGGGAGGAGCGGTGAGCAGTACTTC.